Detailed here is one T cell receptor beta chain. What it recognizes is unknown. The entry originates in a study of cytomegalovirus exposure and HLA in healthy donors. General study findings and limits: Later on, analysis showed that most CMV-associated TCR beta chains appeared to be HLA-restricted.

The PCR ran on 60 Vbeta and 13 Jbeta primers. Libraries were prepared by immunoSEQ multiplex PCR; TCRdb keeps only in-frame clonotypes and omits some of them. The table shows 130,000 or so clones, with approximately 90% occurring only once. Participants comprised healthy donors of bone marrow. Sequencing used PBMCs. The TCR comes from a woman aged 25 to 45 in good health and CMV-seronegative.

CDR3 protein: CASTPTPGLEQYF. In nucleotides, the CDR3 is TGTGCCAGCACCCCTACCCCGGGGTTAGAGCAGTACTTC. The genes are TRBV28 and TRBJ2-7; maybe TRBD2 (5 bases). The CDR3 is 13 residues long. CDR1 MDHEN and CDR2 SYDVKM come from the germline V gene. The ends were cut back, 7 bases at V and 7 bases at J, with 17 bases in the middle.